This TCR beta chain was captured in a study of cytomegalovirus exposure and HLA in healthy donors. Primers included in the PCR were 60 Vbeta and 13 Jbeta primers. Generated by immunoSEQ multiplex PCR, the TCRdb table keeps only in-frame clones and is missing some. Of 95,000 to 150,000 clones listed, around 79% are singletons. This CDR3 comprises 14 residues. Trimming removed 7 bases from V and 5 bases from J, with 18 bases in between. The germline gives CDR1 SGHRS, CDR2 YFSETQ. The chain uses TRBV5-1 and TRBJ2-5; D may be TRBD1 (6 bases). The clonotype was recovered from a woman between 40 and 50 years old in good health and CMV-seronegative. Sequencing was done on a sample of PBMCs. CDR3 in DNA: TGCGCCAGCGGACGCTCAGGGGTAGCGGAGACCCAGTACTTC. Translating gives CASGRSGVAETQYF.